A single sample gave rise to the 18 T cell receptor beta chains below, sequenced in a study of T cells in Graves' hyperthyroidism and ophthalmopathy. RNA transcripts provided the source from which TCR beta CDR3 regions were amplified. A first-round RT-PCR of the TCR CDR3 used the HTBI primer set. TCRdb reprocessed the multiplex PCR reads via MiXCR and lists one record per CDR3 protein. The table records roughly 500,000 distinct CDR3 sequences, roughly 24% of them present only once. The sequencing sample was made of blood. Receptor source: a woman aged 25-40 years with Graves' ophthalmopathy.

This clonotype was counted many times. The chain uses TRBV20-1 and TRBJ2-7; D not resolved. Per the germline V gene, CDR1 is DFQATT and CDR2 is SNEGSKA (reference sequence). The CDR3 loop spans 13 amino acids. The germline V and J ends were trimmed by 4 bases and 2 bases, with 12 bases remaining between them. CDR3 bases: TGCAGTGCTATCGTATTTTCGACCTACGAGCAGTACTTC. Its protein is CSAIVFSTYEQYF.

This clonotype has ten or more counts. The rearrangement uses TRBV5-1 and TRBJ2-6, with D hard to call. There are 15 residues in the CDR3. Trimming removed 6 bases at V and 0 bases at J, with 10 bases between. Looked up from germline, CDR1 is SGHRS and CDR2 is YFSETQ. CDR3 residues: CASTQTLSGANVLTF. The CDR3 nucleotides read TGCGCCAGCACACAGACCCTCTCTGGGGCCAACGTCCTGACTTTC.

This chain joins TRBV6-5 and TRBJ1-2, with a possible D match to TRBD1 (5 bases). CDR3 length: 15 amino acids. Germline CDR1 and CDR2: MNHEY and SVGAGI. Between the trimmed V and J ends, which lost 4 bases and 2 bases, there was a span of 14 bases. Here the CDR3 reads CASSSRREGNYGYTF. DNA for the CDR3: TGTGCCAGCAGTTCCAGGAGGGAGGGGAACTATGGCTACACCTTC.

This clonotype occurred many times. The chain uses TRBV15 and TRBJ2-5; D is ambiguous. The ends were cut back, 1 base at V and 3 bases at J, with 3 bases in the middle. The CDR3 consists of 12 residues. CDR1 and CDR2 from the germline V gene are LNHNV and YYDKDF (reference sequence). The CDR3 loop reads CATSRVEETQYF. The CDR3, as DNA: TGTGCCACCAGCAGAGTCGAAGAGACCCAGTACTTC.

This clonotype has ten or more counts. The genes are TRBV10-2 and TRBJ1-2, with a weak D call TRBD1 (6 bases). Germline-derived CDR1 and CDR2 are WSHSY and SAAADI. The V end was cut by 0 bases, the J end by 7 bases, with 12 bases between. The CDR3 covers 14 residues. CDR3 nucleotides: TGCGCCAGCAGTGAGTCGCCACAGGGAGGTGGCTACACCTTC. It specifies CASSESPQGGGYTF.

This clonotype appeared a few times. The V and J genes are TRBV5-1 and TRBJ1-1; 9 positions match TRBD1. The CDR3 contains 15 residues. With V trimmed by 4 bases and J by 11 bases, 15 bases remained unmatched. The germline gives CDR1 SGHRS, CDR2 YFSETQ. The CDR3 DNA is TGCGCCAGCAGCCCCTTGGTCCCGGGACAGGGTGAGGCTTTCTTT. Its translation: CASSPLVPGQGEAFF.

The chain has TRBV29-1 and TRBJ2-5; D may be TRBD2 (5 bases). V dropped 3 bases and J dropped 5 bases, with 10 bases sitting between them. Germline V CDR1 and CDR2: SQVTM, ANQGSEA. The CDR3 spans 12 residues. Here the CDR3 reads CSVEEDWETQYF. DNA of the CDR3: TGCAGCGTTGAGGAGGACTGGGAGACCCAGTACTTC.

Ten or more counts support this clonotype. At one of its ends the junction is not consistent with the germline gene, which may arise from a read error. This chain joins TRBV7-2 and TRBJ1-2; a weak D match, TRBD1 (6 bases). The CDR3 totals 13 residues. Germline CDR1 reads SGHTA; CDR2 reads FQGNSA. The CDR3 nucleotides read TGTGCCAGCAACTTAGGACAGCGCGATGGCTACACCTTC. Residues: CASNLGQRDGYTF.

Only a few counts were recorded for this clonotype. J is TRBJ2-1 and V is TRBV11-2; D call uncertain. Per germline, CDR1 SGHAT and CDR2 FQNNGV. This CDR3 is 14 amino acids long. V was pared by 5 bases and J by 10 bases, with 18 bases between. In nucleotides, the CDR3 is TGTGCCAGCAGCCCGATTGCTGGGAATGAGGAGCAGTTCTTC. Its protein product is CASSPIAGNEEQFF.

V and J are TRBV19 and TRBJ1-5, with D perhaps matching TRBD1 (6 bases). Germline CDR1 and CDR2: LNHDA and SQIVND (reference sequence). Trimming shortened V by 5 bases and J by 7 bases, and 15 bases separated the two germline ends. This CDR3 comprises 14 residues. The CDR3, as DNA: TGTGCCAGTAGTTTTGGAGGGGGGAGCCAGCCCCAGCATTTT. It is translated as CASSFGGGSQPQHF.

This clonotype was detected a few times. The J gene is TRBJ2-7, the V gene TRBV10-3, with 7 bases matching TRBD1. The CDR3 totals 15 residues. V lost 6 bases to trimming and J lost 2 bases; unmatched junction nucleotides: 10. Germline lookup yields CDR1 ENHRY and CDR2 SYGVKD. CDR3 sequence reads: CAISLRDRVPYEQYF. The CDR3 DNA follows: TGTGCCATCAGCCTCCGGGACAGAGTTCCCTACGAGCAGTACTTC.

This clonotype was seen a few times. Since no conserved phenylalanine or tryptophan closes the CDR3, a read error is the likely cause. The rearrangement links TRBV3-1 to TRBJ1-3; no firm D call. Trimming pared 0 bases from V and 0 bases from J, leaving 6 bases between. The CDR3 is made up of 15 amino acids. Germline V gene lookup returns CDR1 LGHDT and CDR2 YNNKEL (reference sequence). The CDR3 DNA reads TGTGCCAGCAGCCAAGATTGGGCCTCTGGAAACACCATATATCTT. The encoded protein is CASSQDWASGNTIYL.

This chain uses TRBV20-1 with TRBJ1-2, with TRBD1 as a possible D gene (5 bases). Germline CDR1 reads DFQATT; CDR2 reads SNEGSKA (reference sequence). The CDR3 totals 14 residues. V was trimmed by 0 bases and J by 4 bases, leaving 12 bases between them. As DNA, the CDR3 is TGCAGTGCTAGAGATCATCGAGGGGTCTATGGCTACACCTTC. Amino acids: CSARDHRGVYGYTF.

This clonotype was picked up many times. The CDR3 nucleotides read TGTGCCAGCAGTTTTCGCCCAGGGTCGACTTCTCGGCCCCAGCATTTT. This codes for CASSFRPGSTSRPQHF. The gene calls are TRBV12-3 or TRBV12-4 and TRBJ1-5; D is perhaps TRBD1 (5 bases). Trimming stripped 3 bases from V and 9 bases from J, with 21 bases between. CDR3 length: 16 residues.

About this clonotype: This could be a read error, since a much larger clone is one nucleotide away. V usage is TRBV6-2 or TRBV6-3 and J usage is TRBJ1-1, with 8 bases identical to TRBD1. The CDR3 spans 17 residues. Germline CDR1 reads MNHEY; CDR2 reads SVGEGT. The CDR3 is CASSFNRGIAAYTEAVF. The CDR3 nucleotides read TGTGCCAGCAGTTTCAACAGGGGGATCGCGGCGTACACTGAAGCTGTCTTT.

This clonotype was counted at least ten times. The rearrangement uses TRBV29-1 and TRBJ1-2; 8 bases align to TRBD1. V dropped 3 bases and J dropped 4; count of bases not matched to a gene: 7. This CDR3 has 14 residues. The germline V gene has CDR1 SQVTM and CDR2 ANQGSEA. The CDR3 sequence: CSVEGTGDIYGYTF. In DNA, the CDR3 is TGCAGCGTTGAGGGGACAGGCGACATCTATGGCTACACCTTC.

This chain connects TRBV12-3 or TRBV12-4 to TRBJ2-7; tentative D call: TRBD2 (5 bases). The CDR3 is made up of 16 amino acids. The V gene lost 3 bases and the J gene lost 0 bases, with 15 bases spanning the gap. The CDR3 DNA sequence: TGTGCCAGCAGTTTGGGAAACGGGATCATCTCCTACGAGCAGTACTTC. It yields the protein CASSLGNGIISYEQYF.

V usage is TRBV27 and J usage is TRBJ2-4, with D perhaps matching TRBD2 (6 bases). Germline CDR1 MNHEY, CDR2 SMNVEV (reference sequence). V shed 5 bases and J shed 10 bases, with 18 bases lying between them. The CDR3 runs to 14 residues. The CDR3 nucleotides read TGTGCCAGCAGTCCCTACGGGACTGTAAGAATTCAGTACTTC. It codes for CASSPYGTVRIQYF.